The 13 T cell receptor beta chains below were found in one sample sequenced in a study of shared clonotypes between healthy human individuals. Some clones are missing from TCRdb's copy, which holds only in-frame ones; the method was immunoSEQ multiplex PCR. The sample lists a few million clones; around 90% were seen once. Source material: naive CD4+ T cells from PBMCs. Subset given: CD45RA+ positively selected. Receptors originate from a man aged 18 to 29 in good health. Some clones in this sample may be carry-over from other donors' samples.

Comment on this clone: Other DNA sequences in the same sample also yield this CDR3. The chain carries TRBV7-6 and TRBJ1-2; a possible D gene is TRBD1 (5 bases). The CDR3 runs to 14 residues. With 1 base removed from V and 4 bases from J, the gap between germline ends came to 10 bases. Per germline, CDR1 SGHVS and CDR2 FNYEAQ. The CDR3 loop reads CASSLGQGSYGYTF. Here the CDR3 DNA reads TGTGCCAGCAGCTTAGGCCAGGGCTCCTATGGCTACACCTTC.

The CDR3 region is CAWMGSSYNEQFF. The DNA of the CDR3 is TGTGCCTGGATGGGGAGCTCCTACAATGAGCAGTTCTTC. The gene calls are TRBV30 and TRBJ2-1; a possible D gene is TRBD2 (5 bases). V lost 4 bases, J lost 0 bases, and 7 bases lay in between. The CDR3 extends over 13 amino acids. Germline CDR1 is GTSNPN and CDR2 is SVGIG (reference sequence).

The sample holds one count of this clone. The V gene is TRBV6-5, the J gene TRBJ1-1; 7 nucleotides match TRBD1. Germline assignment: CDR1 MNHEY and CDR2 SVGAGI. J was trimmed by 3 bases and V by 5 bases; bases with no gene match: 6. CDR3 length: 14 residues. The DNA for the CDR3 is TGTGCCAGCAGTGACAGGGTTGGGTACACTGAAGCTTTCTTT. The encoded protein is CASSDRVGYTEAFF.

This clone has a handful of counts. This rearrangement joins TRBV2 to TRBJ1-5; 8 bases map to TRBD1. The CDR3 contains 15 residues. Per the germline V gene, CDR1 is SNHLY and CDR2 is FYNNEI. J was trimmed by 3 bases and V by 7 bases; bases with no gene match: 8. Here the CDR3 DNA reads TGTGCCAGCATGCCGGGACAGGCCCTCAATCAGCCCCAGCATTTT. It encodes CASMPGQALNQPQHF.

V and J are TRBV28 and TRBJ2-7; TRBD1 might be the D (6 bases). Trimming took 2 bases from V and 6 from J, leaving 14 bases between them. CDR1 MDHEN and CDR2 SYDVKM come from the germline V gene. The CDR3 has 14 residues. CDR3 bases: TGTGCCAGCAGTTTACCCCACAGGGCAGGCGAGCAGTACTTC. Protein sequence: CASSLPHRAGEQYF.

The rearrangement joins TRBV7-9 to TRBJ1-4; D uncertain. Trimming pared 8 bases from V and 1 base from J, leaving 11 bases between. Germline V gene lookup returns CDR1 SEHNR and CDR2 FQNEAQ (reference sequence). The CDR3 length is 14 residues. In DNA, the CDR3 is TGTGCCAGCCAACCCCGGGTAACTAATGAAAAACTGTTTTTT. Translating gives CASQPRVTNEKLFF. Based on the CDR3 plus reference TRBV7-9 and TRBJ1-4, the full variable domain is DTGVSQNPRHKITKRGQNVTFRCDPISEHNRLYWYRQTLGQGPEFLTYFQNEAQLEKSRLLSDRFSAERPKGSFSTLEIQRTEQGDSAMYLCASQPRVTNEKLFFGSGTQLSVL.

The CDR3 spells CASSLPQGSGNTIYF. Written as DNA, the CDR3 is TGTGCCAGCTCACTACCACAGGGTTCCGGAAACACCATATATTTT. The chain combines TRBV18 with TRBJ1-3, with TRBD1 as a possible D gene (6 bases). Trimming shortened V by 4 bases and J by 4 bases, and 14 bases separated the two germline ends. The CDR3 has 15 amino acids. Germline assignment: CDR1 KGHSH and CDR2 LQKENI.

The rearrangement uses TRBV5-1 and TRBJ2-7, with 10 nucleotides matching TRBD1. CDR1 is SGHRS, CDR2 YFSETQ, per germline. This CDR3 has 14 residues. Trimming cost V 4 bases and J 3 bases; bases outside gene matches: 4. CDR3 region: CASSGQGGDYEQYF. CDR3 nucleotides: TGCGCCAGCAGCGGACAGGGGGGAGACTACGAGCAGTACTTC. The full variable domain, completed using reference TRBV5-1 and TRBJ2-7, is KAGVTQTPRYLIKTRGQQVTLSCSPISGHRSVSWYQQTPGQGLQFLFEYFSETQRNKGNFPGRFSGRQFSNSRSEMNVSTLELGDSALYLCASSGQGGDYEQYFGPGTRLTVT.

To note about this clone: Other DNA sequences from this sample encode an identical CDR3 as well. V is TRBV5-1 and J is TRBJ2-2; TRBD2 aligns across 8 bases. The germline V gene has CDR1 SGHRS and CDR2 YFSETQ. V trimming: 6 bases; J trimming: 3 bases; junction bases outside the gene matches: 7. This CDR3 spans 15 amino acids. The CDR3 bases are TGCGCCAGCACCCCTACTAGCGGATACACCGGGGAGCTGTTTTTT. Encoded protein: CASTPTSGYTGELFF.

V usage is TRBV6-4 and J usage is TRBJ2-5; D is unclear. CDR1 is MRHNA, CDR2 SNTAGT, per germline. Deletions cut 7 bases from V and 0 bases from J, with 6 bases between. CDR3 length equals 12 residues. The CDR3 is CASITDQETQYF. Here the CDR3 DNA reads TGTGCCAGCATTACAGACCAAGAGACCCAGTACTTC.

V and J are TRBV5-1 and TRBJ2-7; no definite D call. CDR3 size: 14 residues. With 0 bases removed from V and 3 bases from J, the gap between germline ends came to 10 bases. CDR1 and CDR2 from the germline V gene are SGHRS and YFSETQ. CDR3 coding DNA: TGCGCCAGCAGCTTGGAACCGACCAACTACGAGCAGTACTTC. It yields the protein CASSLEPTNYEQYF.

This clone came up a few times. The genes are TRBV7-9 and TRBJ1-4; no reliable D call. Trimming shortened V by 2 bases and J by 8 bases, and 9 bases separated the two germline ends. The CDR3 length is 13 residues. The germline V gene has CDR1 SEHNR and CDR2 FQNEAQ (reference sequence). The CDR3 here is CASSLPEREKLFF. CDR3 coding DNA: TGTGCCAGCAGCTTACCTGAGCGGGAAAAACTGTTTTTT.

The gene calls are TRBV7-7 and TRBJ2-5, with 14 bases that match TRBD2. This CDR3 is built from 16 residues. The trim removed 4 bases at V and 5 bases at J, leaving 6 bases unmatched. Germline-derived CDR1 and CDR2 are SSHAT and FNYEAQ (reference sequence). This chain's CDR3 is CASSSGLAGARETQYF. CDR3 nucleotides: TGTGCCAGCAGCTCGGGACTAGCGGGAGCCCGGGAGACCCAGTACTTC.